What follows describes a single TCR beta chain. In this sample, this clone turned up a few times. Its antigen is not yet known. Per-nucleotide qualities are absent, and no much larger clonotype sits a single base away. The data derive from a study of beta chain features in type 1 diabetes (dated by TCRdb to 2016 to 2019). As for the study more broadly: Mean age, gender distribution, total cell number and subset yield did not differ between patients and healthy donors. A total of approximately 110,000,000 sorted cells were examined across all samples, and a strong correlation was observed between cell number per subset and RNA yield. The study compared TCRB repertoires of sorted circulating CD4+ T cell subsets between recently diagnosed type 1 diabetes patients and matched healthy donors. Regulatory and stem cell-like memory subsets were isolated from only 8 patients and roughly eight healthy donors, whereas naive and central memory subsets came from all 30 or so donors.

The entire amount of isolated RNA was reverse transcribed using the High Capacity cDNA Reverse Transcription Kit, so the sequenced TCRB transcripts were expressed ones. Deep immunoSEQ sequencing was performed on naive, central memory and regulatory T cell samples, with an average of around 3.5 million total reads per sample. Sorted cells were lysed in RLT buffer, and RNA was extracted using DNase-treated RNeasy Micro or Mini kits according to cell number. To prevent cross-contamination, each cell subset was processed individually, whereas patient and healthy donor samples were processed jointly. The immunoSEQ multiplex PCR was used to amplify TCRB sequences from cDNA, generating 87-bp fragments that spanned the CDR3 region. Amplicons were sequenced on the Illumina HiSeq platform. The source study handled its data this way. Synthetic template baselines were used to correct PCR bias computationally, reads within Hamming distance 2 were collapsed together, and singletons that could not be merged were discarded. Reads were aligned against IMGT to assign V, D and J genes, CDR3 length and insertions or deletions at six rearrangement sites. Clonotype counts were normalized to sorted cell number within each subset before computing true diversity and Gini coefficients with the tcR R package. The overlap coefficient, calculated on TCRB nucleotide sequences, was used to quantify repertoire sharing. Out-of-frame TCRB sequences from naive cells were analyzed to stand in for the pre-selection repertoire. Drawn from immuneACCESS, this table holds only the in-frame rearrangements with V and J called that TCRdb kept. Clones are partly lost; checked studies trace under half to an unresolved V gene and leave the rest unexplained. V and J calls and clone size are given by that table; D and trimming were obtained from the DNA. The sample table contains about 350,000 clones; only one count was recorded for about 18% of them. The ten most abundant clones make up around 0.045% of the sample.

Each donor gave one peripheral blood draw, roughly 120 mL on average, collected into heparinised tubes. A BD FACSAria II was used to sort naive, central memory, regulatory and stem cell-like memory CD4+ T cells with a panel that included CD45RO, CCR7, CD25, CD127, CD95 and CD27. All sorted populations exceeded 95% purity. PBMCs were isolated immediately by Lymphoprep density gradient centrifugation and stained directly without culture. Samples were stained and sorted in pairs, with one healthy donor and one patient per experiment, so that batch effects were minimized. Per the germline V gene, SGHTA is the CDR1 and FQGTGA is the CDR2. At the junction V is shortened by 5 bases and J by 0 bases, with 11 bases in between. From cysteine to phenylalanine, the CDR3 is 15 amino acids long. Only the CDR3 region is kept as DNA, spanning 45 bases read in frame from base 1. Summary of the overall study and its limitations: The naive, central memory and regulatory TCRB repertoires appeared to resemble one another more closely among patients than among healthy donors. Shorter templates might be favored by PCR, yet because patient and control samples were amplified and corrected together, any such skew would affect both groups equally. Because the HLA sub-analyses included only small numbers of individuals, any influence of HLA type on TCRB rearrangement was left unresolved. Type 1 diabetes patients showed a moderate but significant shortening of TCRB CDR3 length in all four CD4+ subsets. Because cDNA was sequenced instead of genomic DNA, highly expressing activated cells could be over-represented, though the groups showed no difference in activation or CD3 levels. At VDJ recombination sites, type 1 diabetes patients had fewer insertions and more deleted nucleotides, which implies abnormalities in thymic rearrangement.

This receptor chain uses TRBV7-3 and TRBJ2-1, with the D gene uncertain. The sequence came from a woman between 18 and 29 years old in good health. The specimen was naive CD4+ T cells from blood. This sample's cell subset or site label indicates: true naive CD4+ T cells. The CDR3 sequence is CASSLVPRSYNEQFF. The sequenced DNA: TGTGCCAGCAGCCTAGTGCCCCGCTCCTACAATGAGCAGTTCTTC.